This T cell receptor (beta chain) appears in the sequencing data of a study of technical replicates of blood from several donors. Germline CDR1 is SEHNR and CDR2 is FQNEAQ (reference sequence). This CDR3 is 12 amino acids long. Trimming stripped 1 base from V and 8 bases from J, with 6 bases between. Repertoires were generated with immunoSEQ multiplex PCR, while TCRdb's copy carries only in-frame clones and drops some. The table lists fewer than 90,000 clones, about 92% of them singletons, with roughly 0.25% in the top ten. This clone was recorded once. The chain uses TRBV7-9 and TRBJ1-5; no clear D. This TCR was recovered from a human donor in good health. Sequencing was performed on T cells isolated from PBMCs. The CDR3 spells CASSLGTEPQHF. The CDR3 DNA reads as TGTGCCAGCAGCTTAGGGACTGAGCCCCAGCATTTT.